The present entry profiles one TCR beta chain with its context. Its antigen is not yet known. Base-call qualities are not available, and no considerably larger clone is one nucleotide away. This sample was taken from a study of cytotoxic CD8 clonotypes in ibrutinib-treated CLL (dated by TCRdb to the early 2020s). About the full investigation: The cohort included roughly 15 treatment-naive and roughly 10 relapsed/refractory patients; roughly 17 were IGHV unmutated. Cryopreserved peripheral blood mononuclear cells were collected at three points: before therapy, at response, and at either sustained remission or disease progression. Of the roughly 86 people in the trial, about 27 had longitudinal samples available. An average of roughly 250,000 productive templates and 94,082 productive rearrangements was obtained per sample. Samples at response were collected after a median of roughly twelve months of treatment, with a range of about 6 to 36 months. Every remission and progressive disease sample was obtained while ibrutinib was still being received by the patients. Responses were partial in some 24 patients and complete in 2; after median around 66 months follow-up, around 15 stayed in remission and about 12 progressed. Beyond this particular receptor, the publication reports: At ibrutinib response clonality went up, during sustained remission it held steady, and at progression it dropped back toward baseline. Baseline clonality was found to be higher than that of age-matched healthy donors and was strongly correlated with circulating CD8+ T-cell counts. Public clonotypes were rare and either shrank or stayed stable during treatment, and the rise in clonality at ibrutinib response reflected expansion of private clonotypes. Sampling times were not matched between patients in sustained remission and patients whose disease was progressing, and lymph node repertoires were not examined.

The goal of deep resolution MiSeq sequencing was a depth between 1 in 1 million and 1 in 200,000 T cells, and coverage averaged 10x per clonotype. TCR beta libraries were generated with the immunoSEQ hsTCRB Kit. Concerning the study's data processing: ImmunoSEQ Data Assistant and ImmunoSEQ Analyzer were used for data analysis, and V, D and J genes were assigned according to IMGT definitions. Clonality, which ranges from 0 to 1, was calculated as one minus the normalized Shannon entropy of productive rearrangement frequencies. Only overrepresented clonotypes making up at least 0.05% of each patient's repertoire were included in the public clonotype analysis. Some twelve age-matched healthy donor repertoires from immuneACCESS were used as controls for clonality. The immuneACCESS repertoire file appears here via TCRdb, limited to in-frame rearrangements. These files lack a portion of the clones; in checked studies, under half of the deficit traces to unresolved V genes, and the cause of the others is not known. V and J calls plus clone size are reproduced from that table; the DNA served to infer D and trimming. This sample is represented by 160,000 or so clones; around 80% of them were singletons. The top ten constitute about 4.5% of the sample.

What this sample's time point label stands for: approximately 2 years on ibrutinib. For TCR beta library preparation, roughly 2 micrograms of genomic DNA was extracted from cryopreserved PBMCs. Longitudinal blood samples from CLL patients receiving ibrutinib monotherapy were subjected to high-throughput TCR beta sequencing. The patients were enrolled in a single-center, open-label phase 2 trial of ibrutinib monotherapy. From the cysteine up to the phenylalanine, the CDR3 has a length of 11 residues. Only the CDR3 DNA is retained, 33 bases long and in frame from the first base. Recombination connected TRBV21-1 to TRBJ2-1. TRBV21-1 is a recognized pseudogene. This TCR was recovered from a human donor with chronic lymphocytic leukemia. The starting material was PBMCs, obtained after 24 months of ibrutinib treatment. Here the CDR3 is given as CASTPYNEQFF. In nucleotides, the sequence is TGTGCCAGCACCCCCTACAATGAGCAGTTCTTC.